The 10 T cell receptor beta chains presented below share a single source sample, sequenced in a study of identical twins. TCRdb itself ran the 5' RACE reads through MiXCR, one entry per CDR3 protein. The table includes about 520,000 distinct CDR3 sequences, approximately 22% detected once. This sample was also put to use in a study of T cells expressing NK-cell markers.

Sequenced sample: CD4+ T cells sorted from blood. These receptors originate from a woman aged 18-35 years in good health.

This clonotype has more than one count but fewer than ten. The rearrangement links TRBV12-3 or TRBV12-4 to TRBJ2-3; TRBD2 agrees at 9 bases. Trimming removed 5 bases from V and 5 bases from J; junction bases left unmatched: 8. The CDR3 extends over 15 amino acids. CDR3 DNA: TGTGCCAGCAGTCTGGCGGGAGGGCCAATAGATACGCAGTATTTT. Amino acid sequence: CASSLAGGPIDTQYF.

The genes are TRBV7-2 and TRBJ2-1; 10 bases are a match to TRBD2. The CDR3 spans 15 residues. Germline CDR1 reads SGHTA; CDR2 reads FQGNSA. Losses at the gene ends were 5 bases for V and 4 bases for J; bases not matched to a gene: 5. The CDR3 DNA follows: TGTGCCAGCAGCCGAGCGGGAGGGGCATACAATGAGCAGTTCTTC. Its translation is CASSRAGGAYNEQFF.

In this sample, this clonotype turned up a few times. V and J are TRBV29-1 and TRBJ2-5; maybe TRBD2 (7 bases). This CDR3 spans 15 amino acids. V lost 6 bases, J lost 5 bases, and 22 bases lay in between. Germline assignment: CDR1 SQVTM and CDR2 ANQGSEA. The CDR3 is CSVGTLAGARETQYF. Here the CDR3 DNA reads TGCAGCGTGGGGACGTTGGCGGGGGCCAGGGAGACCCAGTACTTC.

This clonotype was seen more than once but under ten times. The rearrangement links TRBV24-1 to TRBJ2-1; TRBD1 or TRBD2 may be the D gene (6 bases each). CDR3 size: 16 residues. The germline V gene encodes CDR1 KGHDR and CDR2 SFDVKD. V was clipped by 3 bases and J by 8 bases, with 19 bases between them. The CDR3 DNA reads as TGTGCCACCAGTGATGCCGGGACTCCGAAGGGGGATGAGCAGTTCTTC. As protein: CATSDAGTPKGDEQFF.

V is TRBV29-1 and J is TRBJ1-4; 9 positions agree with TRBD1. This CDR3 has 14 residues. Germline CDR1 and CDR2: SQVTM and ANQGSEA. Trimming at V came to 4 bases and at J to 6 bases, leaving 6 bases not matched to a gene. The CDR3 sequence is CSVGGQGADEKLFF. The CDR3 DNA sequence: TGCAGCGTTGGGGGACAGGGTGCGGATGAAAAACTGTTTTTT.

J is TRBJ1-5 and V is TRBV10-3; D not resolved. The length of the CDR3 is 14 residues. V was clipped by 4 bases and J by 4 bases, with 11 bases between them. The germline V gene encodes CDR1 ENHRY and CDR2 SYGVKD. CDR3 coding DNA: TGTGCCATCAGTGTCGGTCAAGGGAATCAGCCCCAGCATTTT. Protein sequence: CAISVGQGNQPQHF.

The chain is built from TRBV20-1 and TRBJ2-3; 11 bases line up with TRBD2. Germline values: CDR1 DFQATT, CDR2 SNEGSKA (reference sequence). This CDR3 has 18 amino acids. Trimming removed 4 bases from V and 3 bases from J; junction bases left unmatched: 15. For the CDR3, the DNA is TGCAGTGCTAAGGCTAGCGGGAGGACCCGAGAAGGAACAGATACGCAGTATTTT. Its translation: CSAKASGRTREGTDTQYF.

The genes are TRBV5-6 and TRBJ2-4; possible D gene TRBD2, 6 bases. Germline assignment: CDR1 SGHDT and CDR2 YYEEEE. The CDR3 contains 12 residues. V was shortened by 4 bases and J by 4 bases, with 6 bases between the two germline ends. The CDR3 bases are TGTGCCAGCAGCGCGGGAAAAAACATTCAGTACTTC. It yields the protein CASSAGKNIQYF.

The rearrangement joins TRBV29-1 to TRBJ1-5; 7 bases match TRBD1. This CDR3 is 14 amino acids long. Germline V gives CDR1 SQVTM, CDR2 ANQGSEA. The J segment lost 7 bases and the V segment lost 2 bases, leaving 8 bases of the junction unmatched. The chain's CDR3 is CSVETGVTGQPQHF. The CDR3 nucleotides are TGCAGCGTTGAAACAGGGGTTACGGGCCAGCCCCAGCATTTT.

The gene calls are TRBV6-5 and TRBJ1-1; no reliable D call. CDR3 size: 12 residues. V was clipped by 10 bases and J by 1 base, with 10 bases between them. Per germline, CDR1 MNHEY and CDR2 SVGAGI. CDR3 coding DNA: TGTGCCACCAGAGAGAGGAACACTGAAGCTTTCTTT. Translated: CATRERNTEAFF.